A selection of T cell receptor beta chains follows, all from one sample in a study of regulatory T cells in long-lasting Graves disease. TCRdb passed the multiplex PCR reads through MiXCR, listing each CDR3 protein once. The sample contains almost 350,000 distinct CDR3 sequences, about 20% of which appear only once. Specimen: peripheral blood mononuclear cells (PBMCs), collected when the disease was refractory, from a patient treated with antithyroid drugs. The receptors stem from a female donor with Graves disease. Each CDR3 is given without its conserved first and last residue. Each record gives: CDR3 protein, V gene, CDR3 length, J gene.

CDR3: ASSVGLSLSQPQH
V: TRBV12-3/TRBV12-4
length: 13
J: TRBJ1-5

CDR3: ASSIPPGQWPGELF
V: TRBV19
length: 14
J: TRBJ2-2

CDR3: ASSLNSGNTIY
V: TRBV12-3/TRBV12-4
length: 11
J: TRBJ1-3

CDR3: SADSLSSYEQY
V: TRBV20-1
length: 11
J: TRBJ2-7

CDR3: ATSRGIGTARGEQY
V: TRBV15
length: 14
J: TRBJ2-7

CDR3: ASSQRGAGRDGELF
V: TRBV4-1
length: 14
J: TRBJ2-2

CDR3: ASRWTGAGETQY
V: TRBV2
length: 12
J: TRBJ2-5

CDR3: ASSFRGASQPQH
V: TRBV12-3/TRBV12-4
length: 12
J: TRBJ1-5

CDR3: ASSGQNSPLH
V: TRBV9
length: 10
J: TRBJ1-6

CDR3: ASSQVENSGNTIY
V: TRBV3-1
length: 13
J: TRBJ1-3

CDR3: ASSESGGLEEEQY
V: TRBV2
length: 13
J: TRBJ2-7

CDR3: ASSQAPSGGNTEAF
V: TRBV4-1
length: 14
J: TRBJ1-1

CDR3: SARDDRYTIY
V: TRBV20-1
length: 10
J: TRBJ1-3

CDR3: ASSLGGHITEAF
V: TRBV7-8
length: 12
J: TRBJ1-1

CDR3: ASSYSGRTGGNTIY
V: TRBV6-5
length: 14
J: TRBJ1-3

CDR3: ASSYQDRGEETQY
V: TRBV6-5
length: 13
J: TRBJ2-5

CDR3: ASSPAGQWGWEQY
V: TRBV19
length: 13
J: TRBJ2-7

CDR3: ASSSTRSYGYT
V: TRBV7-3
length: 11
J: TRBJ1-2

CDR3: ASSLQGRSQETQY
V: TRBV4-1
length: 13
J: TRBJ2-5

CDR3: ASSPVGKETQY
V: TRBV18
length: 11
J: TRBJ2-5

CDR3: ASGLVLDPGAGANVLT
V: TRBV12-5
length: 16
J: TRBJ2-6

CDR3: ASSFNSYEQY
V: TRBV28
length: 10
J: TRBJ2-7

CDR3: ASSLSGEQY
V: TRBV7-9
length: 9
J: TRBJ2-7

CDR3: ASSWDRTYGYT
V: TRBV5-6
length: 11
J: TRBJ1-2

CDR3: ASGWAPSLTRGWNTGELF
V: TRBV12-5
length: 18
J: TRBJ2-2

CDR3: ASSLDTGGEQY
V: TRBV11-3
length: 11
J: TRBJ2-7

CDR3: ASSSPGLASGELF
V: TRBV5-4
length: 13
J: TRBJ2-2